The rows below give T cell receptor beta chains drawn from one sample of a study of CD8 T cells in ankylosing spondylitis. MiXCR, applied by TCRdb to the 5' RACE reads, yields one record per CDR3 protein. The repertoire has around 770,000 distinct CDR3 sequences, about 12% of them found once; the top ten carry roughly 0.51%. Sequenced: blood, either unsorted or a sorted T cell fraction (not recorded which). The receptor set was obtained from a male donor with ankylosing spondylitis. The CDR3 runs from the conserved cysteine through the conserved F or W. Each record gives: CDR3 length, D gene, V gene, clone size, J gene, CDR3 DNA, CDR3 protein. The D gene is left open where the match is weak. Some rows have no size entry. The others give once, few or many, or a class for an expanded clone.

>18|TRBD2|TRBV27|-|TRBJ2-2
TGTGCCAGAGTCCGAAGACTAGCGGGAGAAGAGCACACCGGGGAGCTGTTTTTT
CARVRRLAGEEHTGELFF
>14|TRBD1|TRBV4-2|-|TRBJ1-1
TGTGCCAGCAGCCAAAGACAGGGGGACCCTGAAGCTTTCTTT
CASSQRQGDPEAFF
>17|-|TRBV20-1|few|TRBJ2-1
TGCAGTGCTAGAGATAAGGTTGGCAGTCCCGGCTCATATGAGCAGTTCTTC
CSARDKVGSPGSYEQFF
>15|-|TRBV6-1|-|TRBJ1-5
TGTGCCAGCAGTGAACTCCCCGGGGGTTATCAGCCCCAGCATTTT
CASSELPGGYQPQHF
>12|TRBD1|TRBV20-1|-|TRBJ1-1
TGCAGTGCTAGAAGGGGGCGGACTGAAGCTTTCTTT
CSARRGRTEAFF
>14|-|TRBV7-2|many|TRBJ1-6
TGTGCCAGCAGCTTAGACCCGGGGAATTCACCCCTCCACTTT
CASSLDPGNSPLHF
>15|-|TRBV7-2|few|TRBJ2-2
TGTGCCAGCAGCTTAGAGATGTCAGGTACCGGGGAGCTGTTTTTT
CASSLEMSGTGELFF
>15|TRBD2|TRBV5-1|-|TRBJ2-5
TGCGCCAGCAGCTTGGGAGCGGGAGCGCCGGAGACCCAGTACTTC
CASSLGAGAPETQYF
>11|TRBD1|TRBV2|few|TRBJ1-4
TGTGCCGGACAGGTTAATGAAAAACTGTTTTTT
CAGQVNEKLFF
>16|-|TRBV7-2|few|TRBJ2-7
TGTGCCAGCAGCTTAGGCGACAGTTGGGGGGAGTACGAGCAGTACTTC
CASSLGDSWGEYEQYF
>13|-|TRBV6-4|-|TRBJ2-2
TGTGCCAGCAGTGAAGAGGCGGGGGCCGTGCTGTTTTTT
CASSEEAGAVLFF
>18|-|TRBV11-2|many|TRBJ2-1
TGTGCCAGCAGCTTAAGGGGGTCCTCCGGGTGGTCCTACAATGAGCAGTTCTTC
CASSLRGSSGWSYNEQFF
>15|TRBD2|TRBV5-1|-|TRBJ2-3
TGCGCCAGCAGCATGGGACTACCCCGGACAGATACGCAGTATTTT
CASSMGLPRTDTQYF
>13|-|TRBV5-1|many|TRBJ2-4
TGCGCCAGCAGCGGGGGGAGTATAAACATTCAGTACTTC
CASSGGSINIQYF
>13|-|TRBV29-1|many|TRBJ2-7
TGCAGCGTTTCCGGGACAATCTCCTACGAGCAGTACTTC
CSVSGTISYEQYF
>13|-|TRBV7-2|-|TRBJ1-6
TGTGCCAGCAGCCAAAACTTTAAATCACCCCTCCACTTT
CASSQNFKSPLHF
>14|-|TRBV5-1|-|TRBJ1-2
TGCGCCAGCAGCTTGGACAGATTGATGTATGGCTACACCTTC
CASSLDRLMYGYTF
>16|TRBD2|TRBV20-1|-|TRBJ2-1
TGCAGTGCTGCCCAATTTAGCGGGGCCAACTACAATGAGCAGTTCTTC
CSAAQFSGANYNEQFF
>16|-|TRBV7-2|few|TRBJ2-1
TGTGCCAGCAGACAAAAGGGCGAGACTGGGGCTTCGAAGCAGTTCTTC
CASRQKGETGASKQFF
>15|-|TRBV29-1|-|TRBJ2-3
TGCAGCGTTGAAGATCCCCCAGGAGGCTCAGATACGCAGTATTTT
CSVEDPPGGSDTQYF
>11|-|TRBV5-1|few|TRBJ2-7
TGCGCCAGCAGGTTTGGACACGAGCAGTACTTC
CASRFGHEQYF
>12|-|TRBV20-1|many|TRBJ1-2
TGCAGTGCTTCGACCCTTAACTATGGCTACACCTTC
CSASTLNYGYTF
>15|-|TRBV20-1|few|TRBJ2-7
TGCAGTGCTTCATATCTCGGGACTGGCTCCTACGAGCAGTACTTC
CSASYLGTGSYEQYF
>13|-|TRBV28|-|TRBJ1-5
TGTGCCAGTGGTACCATCGGCAATCAGCCCCAGCATTTT
CASGTIGNQPQHF
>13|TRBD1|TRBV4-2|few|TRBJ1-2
TGTGCCAGCAGCCAGGAGACAGGGAGAGGCTACACCTTC
CASSQETGRGYTF
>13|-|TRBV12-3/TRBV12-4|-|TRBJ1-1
TGTGCCAGCAGTTCGCGGTGGAACACTGAAGCTTTCTTT
CASSSRWNTEAFF
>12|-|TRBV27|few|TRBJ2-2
TGTGCCAGCAGGGGTTACACCGGGGAGCTGTTTTTT
CASRGYTGELFF
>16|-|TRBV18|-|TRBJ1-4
TGTGCCAGCTCACCTAGAGGGACGGTTGAGAATGAAAAACTGTTTTTT
CASSPRGTVENEKLFF
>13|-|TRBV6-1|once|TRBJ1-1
TGTGCCAGCAGAGGCCCTACGAACACTGAAGCTTTCTTT
CASRGPTNTEAFF